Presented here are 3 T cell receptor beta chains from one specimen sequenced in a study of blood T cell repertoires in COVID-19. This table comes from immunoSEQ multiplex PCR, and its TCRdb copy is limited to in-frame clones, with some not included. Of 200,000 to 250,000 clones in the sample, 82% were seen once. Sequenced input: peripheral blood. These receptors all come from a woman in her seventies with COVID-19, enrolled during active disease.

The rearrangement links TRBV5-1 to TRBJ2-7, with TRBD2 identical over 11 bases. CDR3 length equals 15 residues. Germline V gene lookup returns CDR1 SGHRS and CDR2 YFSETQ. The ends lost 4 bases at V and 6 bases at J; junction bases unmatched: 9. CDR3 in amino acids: CASSQRIAGGTEQYF. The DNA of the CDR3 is TGCGCCAGCAGCCAGAGAATAGCGGGAGGGACCGAGCAGTACTTC.

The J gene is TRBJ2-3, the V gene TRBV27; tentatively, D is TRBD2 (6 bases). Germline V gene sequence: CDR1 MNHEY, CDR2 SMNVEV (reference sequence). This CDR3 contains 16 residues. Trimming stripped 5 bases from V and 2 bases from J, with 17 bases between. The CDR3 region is CASSGHGSGNTDTQYF. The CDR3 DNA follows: TGTGCCAGCAGTGGCCATGGTAGCGGAAACACAGATACGCAGTATTTT.

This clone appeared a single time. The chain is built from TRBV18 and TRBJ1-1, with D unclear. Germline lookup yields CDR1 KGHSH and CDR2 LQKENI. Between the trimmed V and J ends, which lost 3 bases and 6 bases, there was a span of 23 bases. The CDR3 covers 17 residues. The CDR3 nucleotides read TGTGCCAGCTCACCCCTCGGTGGCGGGGTAATTTCCGCTGAAGCTTTCTTT. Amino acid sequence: CASSPLGGGVISAEAFF. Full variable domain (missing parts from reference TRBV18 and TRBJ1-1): NAGVMQNPRHLVRRRGQEARLRCSPMKGHSHVYWYRQLPEEGLKFMVYLQKENIIDESGMPKERFSAEFPKEGPSILRIQQVVRGDSAAYFCASSPLGGGVISAEAFFGQGTRLTVV.